The subject of this entry is one TCR beta chain. Antigen: not known. This entry belongs to a study of T cell repertoires in cytomegalovirus infection. TCRdb reprocessed the reads with MiXCR, giving one entry per CDR3 protein. The profile shows hundreds of thousands of distinct CDR3 sequences, approximately 33% of them singletons. Germline values: CDR1 SGHVS, CDR2 FNYEAQ. The length of the CDR3 is 13 residues. Trimming removed 4 bases at V and 8 bases at J, with 11 bases between. The clonotype originates from a human donor in good health (CMV status not recorded). Some clones in this sample may be carry-over from other donors' samples. The V and J genes are TRBV7-6 and TRBJ1-4; no definite D call. The sample in question was cultured PBMCs, obtained from culture after CMV antigen stimulation. DNA for the CDR3: TGTGCCAGCAGCTCCCGGCGAGGCGAAAAACTGTTTTTT. Translated: CASSSRRGEKLFF.